This T cell receptor beta chain was observed in a study of blood T cell repertoires in COVID-19. Overall study: PBMCs, B-cell-depleted T cells, or T cells provided the cDNA or gDNA that made up the material.

Generated by immunoSEQ multiplex PCR, the TCRdb table keeps only in-frame clones and is missing some. The top ten clones hold around 35% of a sample with about 74,000 clones, about four fifths of them seen once. The V gene's germline CDR1 is SGHTA and CDR2 FQGNSA. Trimming cost V 5 bases and J 1 base, with 11 bases left between them. CDR3 length equals 14 residues. The sequenced sample was peripheral blood. The receptor's source is a man aged 70 or older with acute or convalescent COVID-19. The V gene is TRBV7-2, the J gene TRBJ1-1; D is undetermined. The CDR3 coding sequence is TGTGCCAGCAGCCCCGCCGTGAGGAACACTGAAGCTTTCTTT. The encoded protein is CASSPAVRNTEAFF.